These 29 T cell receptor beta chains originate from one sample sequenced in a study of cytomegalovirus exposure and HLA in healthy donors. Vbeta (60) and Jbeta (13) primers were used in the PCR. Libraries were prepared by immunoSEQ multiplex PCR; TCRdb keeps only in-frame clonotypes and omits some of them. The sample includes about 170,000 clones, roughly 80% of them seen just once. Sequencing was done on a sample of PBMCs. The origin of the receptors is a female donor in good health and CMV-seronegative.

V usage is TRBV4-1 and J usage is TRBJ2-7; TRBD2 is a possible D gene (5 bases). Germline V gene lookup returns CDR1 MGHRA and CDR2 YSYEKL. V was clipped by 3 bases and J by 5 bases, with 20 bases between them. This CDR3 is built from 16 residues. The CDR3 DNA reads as TGCGCCAGCAGCCACGCGACGGGAACTCCCCCCGACGAGCAGTACTTC. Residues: CASSHATGTPPDEQYF.

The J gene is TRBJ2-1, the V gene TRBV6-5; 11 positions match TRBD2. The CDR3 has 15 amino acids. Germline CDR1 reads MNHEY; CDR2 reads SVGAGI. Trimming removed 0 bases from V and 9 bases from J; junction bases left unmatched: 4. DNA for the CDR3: TGTGCCAGCAGTTACTCCGGTAGCGGGAGGGGTGAGCAGTTCTTC. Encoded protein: CASSYSGSGRGEQFF.

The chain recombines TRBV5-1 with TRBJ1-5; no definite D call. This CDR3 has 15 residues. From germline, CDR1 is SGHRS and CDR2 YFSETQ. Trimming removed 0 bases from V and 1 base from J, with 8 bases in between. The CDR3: CASSLGPVSNQPQHF. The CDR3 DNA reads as TGCGCCAGCAGCTTGGGGCCAGTCAGCAATCAGCCCCAGCATTTT.

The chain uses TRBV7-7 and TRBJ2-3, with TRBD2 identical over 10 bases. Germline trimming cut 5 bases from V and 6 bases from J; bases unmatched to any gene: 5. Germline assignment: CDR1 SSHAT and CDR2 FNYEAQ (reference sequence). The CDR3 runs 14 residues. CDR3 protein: CASSPTSGVDTQYF. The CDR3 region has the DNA TGTGCCAGCAGCCCTACTAGCGGGGTGGATACGCAGTATTTT.

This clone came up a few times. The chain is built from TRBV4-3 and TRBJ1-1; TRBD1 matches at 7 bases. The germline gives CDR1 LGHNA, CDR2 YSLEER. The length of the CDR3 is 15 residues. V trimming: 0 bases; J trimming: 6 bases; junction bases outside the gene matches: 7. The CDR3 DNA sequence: TGCGCCAGCAGCCAAGATAGCAGGGGGAATGCTGAAGCTTTCTTT. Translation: CASSQDSRGNAEAFF.

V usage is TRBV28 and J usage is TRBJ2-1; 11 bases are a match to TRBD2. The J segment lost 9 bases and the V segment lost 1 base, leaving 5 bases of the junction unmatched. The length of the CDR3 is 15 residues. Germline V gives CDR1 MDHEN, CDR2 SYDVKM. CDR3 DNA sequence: TGTGCCAGCAGTTTATTAGTCCTAGCGGGAGGTGAGCAGTTCTTC. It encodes CASSLLVLAGGEQFF.

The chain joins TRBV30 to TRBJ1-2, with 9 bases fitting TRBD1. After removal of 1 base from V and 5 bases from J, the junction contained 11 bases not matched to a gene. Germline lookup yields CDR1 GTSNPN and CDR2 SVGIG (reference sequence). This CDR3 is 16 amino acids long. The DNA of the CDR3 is TGTGCCTGGAGTGCTCCCCGGGACAGGGATGGTTATGGCTACACCTTC. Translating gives CAWSAPRDRDGYGYTF.

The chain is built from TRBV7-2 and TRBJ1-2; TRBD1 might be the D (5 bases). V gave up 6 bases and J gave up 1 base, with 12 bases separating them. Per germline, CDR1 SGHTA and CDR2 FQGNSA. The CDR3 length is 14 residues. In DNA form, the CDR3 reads TGTGCCAGCAGTTATAGCGGGGGTAACTATGGCTACACCTTC. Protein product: CASSYSGGNYGYTF.

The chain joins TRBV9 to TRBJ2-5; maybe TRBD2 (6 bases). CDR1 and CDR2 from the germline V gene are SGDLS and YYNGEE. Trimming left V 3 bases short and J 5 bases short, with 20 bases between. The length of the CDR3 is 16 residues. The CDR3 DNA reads TGTGCCAGCAGCGCGCGACCGGGACTCGGAACGGAGACCCAGTACTTC. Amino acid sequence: CASSARPGLGTETQYF.

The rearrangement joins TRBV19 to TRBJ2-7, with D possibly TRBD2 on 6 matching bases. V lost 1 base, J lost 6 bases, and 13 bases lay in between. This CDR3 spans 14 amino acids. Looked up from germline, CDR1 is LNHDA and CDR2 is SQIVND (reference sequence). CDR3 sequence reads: CASSIAAGPLEQYF. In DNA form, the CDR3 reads TGTGCCAGTAGTATAGCGGCGGGACCCCTCGAGCAGTACTTC.

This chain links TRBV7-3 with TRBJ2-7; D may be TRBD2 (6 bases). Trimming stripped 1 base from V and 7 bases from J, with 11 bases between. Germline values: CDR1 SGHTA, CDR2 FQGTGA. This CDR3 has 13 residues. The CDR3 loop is CASSLITGGEQYF. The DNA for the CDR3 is TGTGCCAGCAGCTTAATTACCGGAGGGGAGCAGTACTTC.

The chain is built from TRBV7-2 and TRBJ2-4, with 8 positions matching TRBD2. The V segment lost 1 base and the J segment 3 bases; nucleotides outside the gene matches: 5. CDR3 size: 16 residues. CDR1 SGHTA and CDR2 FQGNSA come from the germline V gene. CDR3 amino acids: CASSLESGGNKNIQYF. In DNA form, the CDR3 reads TGTGCCAGCAGCTTAGAGAGCGGGGGCAACAAAAACATTCAGTACTTC.

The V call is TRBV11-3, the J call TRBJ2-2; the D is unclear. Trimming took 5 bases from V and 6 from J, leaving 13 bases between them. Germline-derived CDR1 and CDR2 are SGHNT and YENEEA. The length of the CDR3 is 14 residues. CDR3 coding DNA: TGTGCCAGCAGCCCCCATTTTGACTCCGGGGAGCTGTTTTTT. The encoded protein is CASSPHFDSGELFF.

In DNA, the CDR3 is TGTGCCAGTAGTATAGCGGGACAGGGGTACGGCTACACCTTC. Translated, it gives CASSIAGQGYGYTF. J is TRBJ1-2 and V is TRBV19; 10 bases match TRBD1. Germline CDR1 LNHDA, CDR2 SQIVND (reference sequence). The CDR3 consists of 14 residues. Trimming at V came to 1 base and at J to 8 bases, leaving 4 bases not matched to a gene.

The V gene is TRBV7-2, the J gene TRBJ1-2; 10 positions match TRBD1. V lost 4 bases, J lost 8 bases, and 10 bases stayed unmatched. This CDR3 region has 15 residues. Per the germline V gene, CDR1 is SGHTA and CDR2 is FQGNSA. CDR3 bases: TGTGCCAGCAGCTCAGGGGGGACAGGGGCGAACGGCTACACCTTC. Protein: CASSSGGTGANGYTF.

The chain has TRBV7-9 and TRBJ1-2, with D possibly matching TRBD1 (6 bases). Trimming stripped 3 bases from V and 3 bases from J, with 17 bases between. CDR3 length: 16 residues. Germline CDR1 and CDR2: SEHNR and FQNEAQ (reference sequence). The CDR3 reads CASSFLTGFLDYGYTF. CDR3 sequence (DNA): TGTGCCAGCAGCTTCCTAACAGGGTTTTTGGACTATGGCTACACCTTC. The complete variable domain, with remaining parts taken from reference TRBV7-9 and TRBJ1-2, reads DTGVSQNPRHKITKRGQNVTFRCDPISEHNRLYWYRQTLGQGPEFLTYFQNEAQLEKSRLLSDRFSAERPKGSFSTLEIQRTEQGDSAMYLCASSFLTGFLDYGYTFGSGTRLTVV.

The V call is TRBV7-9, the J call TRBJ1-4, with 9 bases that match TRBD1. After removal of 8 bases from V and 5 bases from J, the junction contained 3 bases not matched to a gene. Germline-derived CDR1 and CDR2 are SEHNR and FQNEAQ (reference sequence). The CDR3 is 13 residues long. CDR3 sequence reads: CASEGTGNEKLFF. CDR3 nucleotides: TGTGCCAGCGAGGGGACAGGGAATGAAAAACTGTTTTTT.

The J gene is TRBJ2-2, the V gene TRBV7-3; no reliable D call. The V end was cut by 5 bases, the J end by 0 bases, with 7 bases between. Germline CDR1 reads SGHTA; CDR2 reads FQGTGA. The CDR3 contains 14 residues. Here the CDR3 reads CASSRTPNTGELFF. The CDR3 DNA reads TGTGCCAGCAGCCGTACACCGAACACCGGGGAGCTGTTTTTT. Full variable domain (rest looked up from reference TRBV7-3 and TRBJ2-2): GAGVSQTPSNKVTEKGKYVELRCDPISGHTALYWYRQSLGQGPEFLIYFQGTGAADDSGLPNDRFFAVRPEGSVSTLKIQRTERGDSAVYLCASSRTPNTGELFFGEGSRLTVL.

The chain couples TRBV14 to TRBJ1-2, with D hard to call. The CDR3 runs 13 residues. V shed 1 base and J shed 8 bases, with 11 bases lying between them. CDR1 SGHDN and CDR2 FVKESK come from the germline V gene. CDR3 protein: CASSQVRFAGYTF. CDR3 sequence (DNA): TGTGCCAGCAGCCAAGTACGGTTTGCGGGCTACACCTTC.

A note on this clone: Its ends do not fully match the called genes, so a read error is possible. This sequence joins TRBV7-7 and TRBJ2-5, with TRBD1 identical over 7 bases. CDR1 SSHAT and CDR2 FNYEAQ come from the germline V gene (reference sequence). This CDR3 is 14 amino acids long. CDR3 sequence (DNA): TGTGCTAGCAGCCGAGAGACAGGGCAAGAGACCCAGTACTTC. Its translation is CASSRETGQETQYF.

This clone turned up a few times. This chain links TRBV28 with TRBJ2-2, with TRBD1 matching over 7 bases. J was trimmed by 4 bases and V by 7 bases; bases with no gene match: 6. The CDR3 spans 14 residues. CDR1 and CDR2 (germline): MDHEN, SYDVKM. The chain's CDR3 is CASTYRGVTGELFF. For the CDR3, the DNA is TGTGCCAGCACCTACAGGGGTGTCACCGGGGAGCTGTTTTTT.

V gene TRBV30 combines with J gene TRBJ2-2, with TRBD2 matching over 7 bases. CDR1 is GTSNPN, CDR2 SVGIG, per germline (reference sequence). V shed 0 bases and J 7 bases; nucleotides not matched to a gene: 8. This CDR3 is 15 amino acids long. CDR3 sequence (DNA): TGTGCCTGGAGTGTAACGGCGGGAGCTGGCGGGGAGCTGTTTTTT. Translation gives CAWSVTAGAGGELFF.

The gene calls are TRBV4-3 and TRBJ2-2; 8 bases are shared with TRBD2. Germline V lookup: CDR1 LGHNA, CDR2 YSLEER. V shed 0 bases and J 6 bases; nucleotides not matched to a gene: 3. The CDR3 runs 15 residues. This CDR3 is CASSQDTGGPGELFF. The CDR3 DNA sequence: TGCGCCAGCAGCCAAGATACGGGGGGGCCCGGGGAGCTGTTTTTT.

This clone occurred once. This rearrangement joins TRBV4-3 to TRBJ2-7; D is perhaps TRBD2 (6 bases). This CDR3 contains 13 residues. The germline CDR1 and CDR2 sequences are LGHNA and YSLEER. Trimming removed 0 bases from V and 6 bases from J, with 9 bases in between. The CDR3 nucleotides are TGCGCCAGCAGCCAAGATGGAGGGACCGAGCAGTACTTC. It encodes CASSQDGGTEQYF.

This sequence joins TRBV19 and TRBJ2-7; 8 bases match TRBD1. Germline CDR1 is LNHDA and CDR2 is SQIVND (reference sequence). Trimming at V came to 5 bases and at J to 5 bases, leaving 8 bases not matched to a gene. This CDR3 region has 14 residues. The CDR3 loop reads CASSAGQGKDEQYF. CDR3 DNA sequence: TGTGCCAGTAGTGCAGGACAGGGTAAAGACGAGCAGTACTTC.

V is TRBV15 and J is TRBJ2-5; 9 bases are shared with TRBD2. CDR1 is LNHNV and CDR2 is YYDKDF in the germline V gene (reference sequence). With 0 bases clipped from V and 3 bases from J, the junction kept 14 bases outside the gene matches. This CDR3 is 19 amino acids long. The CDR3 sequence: CATSRDSGRLRLAEETQYF. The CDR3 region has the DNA TGTGCCACCAGCAGAGACTCGGGTAGATTGAGACTAGCGGAAGAGACCCAGTACTTC.

CDR3 in DNA: TGCGCCAGCAGCCCACGGACTAGTCTCACCGATGAGCAGTTCTTC. Its translation is CASSPRTSLTDEQFF. The gene calls are TRBV4-3 and TRBJ2-1; 7 nucleotides match TRBD2. Germline V gene lookup returns CDR1 LGHNA and CDR2 YSLEER. The CDR3 consists of 15 residues. Trimming at V came to 4 bases and at J to 8 bases, leaving 11 bases not matched to a gene.

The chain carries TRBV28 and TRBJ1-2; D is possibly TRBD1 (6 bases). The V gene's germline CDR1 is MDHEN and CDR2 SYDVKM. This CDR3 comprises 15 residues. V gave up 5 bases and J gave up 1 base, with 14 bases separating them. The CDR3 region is CASSPRGTINYGYTF. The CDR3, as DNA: TGTGCCAGCAGTCCCCGTGGGACAATTAACTATGGCTACACCTTC.

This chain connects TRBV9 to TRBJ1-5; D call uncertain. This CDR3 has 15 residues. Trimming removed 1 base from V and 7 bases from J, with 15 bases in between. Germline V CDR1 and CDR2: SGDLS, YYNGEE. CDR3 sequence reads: CASSVPWRVGQPQHF. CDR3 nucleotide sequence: TGTGCCAGCAGCGTACCCTGGCGGGTAGGCCAGCCCCAGCATTTT.